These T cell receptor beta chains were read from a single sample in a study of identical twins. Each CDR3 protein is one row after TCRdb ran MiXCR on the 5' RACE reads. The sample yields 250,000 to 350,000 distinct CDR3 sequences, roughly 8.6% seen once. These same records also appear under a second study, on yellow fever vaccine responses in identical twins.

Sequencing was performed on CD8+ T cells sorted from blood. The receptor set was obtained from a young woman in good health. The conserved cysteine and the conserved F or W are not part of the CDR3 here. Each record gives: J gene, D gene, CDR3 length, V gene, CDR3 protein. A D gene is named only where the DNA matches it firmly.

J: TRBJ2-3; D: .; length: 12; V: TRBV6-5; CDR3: ASSFRQGTDTQY
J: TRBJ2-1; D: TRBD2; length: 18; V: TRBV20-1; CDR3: SARRGTERGSGRVRNEQF
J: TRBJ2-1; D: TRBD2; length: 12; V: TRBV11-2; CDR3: ASSASLAEQEQF
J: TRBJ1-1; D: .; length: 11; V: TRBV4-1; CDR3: ASSQDPYYEAF
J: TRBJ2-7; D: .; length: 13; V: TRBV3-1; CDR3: ASSQDFTVGHEQY
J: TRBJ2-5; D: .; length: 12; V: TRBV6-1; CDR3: ASSARTGRETQY
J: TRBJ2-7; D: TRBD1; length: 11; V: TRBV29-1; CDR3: SVRTGGAYEQY
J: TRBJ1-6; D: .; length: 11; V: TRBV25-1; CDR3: ASNWGDNSPLH
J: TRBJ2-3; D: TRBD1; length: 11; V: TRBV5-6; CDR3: ASGQGSTDTQY
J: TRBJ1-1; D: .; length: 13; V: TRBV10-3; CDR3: AISEEWSGGTEAF
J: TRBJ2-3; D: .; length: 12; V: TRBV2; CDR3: ASSGPSSTDTQY
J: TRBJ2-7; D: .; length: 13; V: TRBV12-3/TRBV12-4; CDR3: ASSTLGGPSYEQY
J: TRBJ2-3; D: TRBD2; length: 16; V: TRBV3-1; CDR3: ASSQEWTSGTHLDTQY
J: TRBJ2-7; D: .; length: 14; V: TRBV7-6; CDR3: ASSLDFDARSYEQY
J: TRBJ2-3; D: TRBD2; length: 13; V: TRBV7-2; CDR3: ASSLELAVTDTQY
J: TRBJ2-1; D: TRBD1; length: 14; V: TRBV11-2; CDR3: ASSLGPGQGTNEQF
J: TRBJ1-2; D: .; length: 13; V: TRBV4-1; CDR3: ASSQTDDTLYGYT
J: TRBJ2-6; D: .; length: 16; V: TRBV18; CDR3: ASSPFGSLSSGANVLT
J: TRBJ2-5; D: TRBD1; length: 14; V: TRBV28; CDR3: ASRRRDRGRVETQY
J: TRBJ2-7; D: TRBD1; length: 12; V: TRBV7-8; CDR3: ASGPRNRGYEQY
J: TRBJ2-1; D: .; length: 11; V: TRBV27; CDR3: ASRDLLWDEQF
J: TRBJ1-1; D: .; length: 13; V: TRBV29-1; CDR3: SVGVDLGPDAGAF
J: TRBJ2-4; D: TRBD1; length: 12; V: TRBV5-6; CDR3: ASSGGTGRYIQY